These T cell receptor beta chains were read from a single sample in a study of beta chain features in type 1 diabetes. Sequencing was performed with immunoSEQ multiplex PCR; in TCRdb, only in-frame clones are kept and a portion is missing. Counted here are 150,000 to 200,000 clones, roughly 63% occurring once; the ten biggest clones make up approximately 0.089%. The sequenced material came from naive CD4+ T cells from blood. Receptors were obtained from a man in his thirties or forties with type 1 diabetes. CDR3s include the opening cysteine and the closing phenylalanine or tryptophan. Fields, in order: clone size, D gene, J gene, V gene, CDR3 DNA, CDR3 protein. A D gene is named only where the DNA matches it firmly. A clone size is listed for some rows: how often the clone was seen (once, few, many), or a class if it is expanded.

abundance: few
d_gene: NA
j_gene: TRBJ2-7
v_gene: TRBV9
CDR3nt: TGTGCCAGCAGCGCGGGACCGCTCTCCCAGCAGTACTTC
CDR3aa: CASSAGPLSQQYF

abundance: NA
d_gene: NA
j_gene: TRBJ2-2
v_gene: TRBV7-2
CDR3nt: TGTGCCAGCAGCTTGCGTGTCACCACCGGGGAGCTGTTTTTT
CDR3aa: CASSLRVTTGELFF

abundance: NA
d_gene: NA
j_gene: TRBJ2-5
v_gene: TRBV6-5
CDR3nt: TGTGCCAGCAGTTACTCATGGCTCTGGTCAGAGACCCAGTACTTC
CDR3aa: CASSYSWLWSETQYF

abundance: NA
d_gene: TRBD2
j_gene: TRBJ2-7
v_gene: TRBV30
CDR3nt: TGTGCCTGGAGTGTACGGGGGGGGCCCTCCTACGAGCAGTACTTC
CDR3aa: CAWSVRGGPSYEQYF

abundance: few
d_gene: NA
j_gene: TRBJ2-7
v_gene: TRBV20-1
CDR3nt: TGCAGTGCTTGGGACTACGAGCAGTACTTC
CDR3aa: CSAWDYEQYF

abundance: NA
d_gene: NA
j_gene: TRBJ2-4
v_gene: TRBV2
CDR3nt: TGTGCCAGCAGTGAAGTGGGTAAAAACATTCAGTACTTC
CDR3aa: CASSEVGKNIQYF

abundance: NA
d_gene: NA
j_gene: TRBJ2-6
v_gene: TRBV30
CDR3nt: TGTGCCTGGAGCATTACAGGGATCCGGGGGGCCAACGTCCTGACTTTC
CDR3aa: CAWSITGIRGANVLTF

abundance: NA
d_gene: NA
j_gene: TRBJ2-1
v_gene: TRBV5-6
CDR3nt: TGTGCCAGCAGCAGGCGGGGCCACCAACCCTACAATGAGCAGTTCTTC
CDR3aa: CASSRRGHQPYNEQFF

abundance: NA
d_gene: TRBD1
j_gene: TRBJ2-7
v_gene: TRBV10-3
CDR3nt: TGTGCCATCAGTGGCCGGGACAGATCCTACGAGCAGTACTTC
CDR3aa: CAISGRDRSYEQYF

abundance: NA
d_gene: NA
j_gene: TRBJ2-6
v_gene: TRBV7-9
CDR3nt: TGTGCCAGCAGCTTAGAGACTGGGGCCAACGTCCTGACTTTC
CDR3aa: CASSLETGANVLTF

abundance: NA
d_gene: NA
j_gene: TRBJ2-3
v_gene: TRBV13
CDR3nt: TGTGCCAGCAGGTTCATTCGGGGGCTGAGCACAGATACGCAGTATTTT
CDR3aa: CASRFIRGLSTDTQYF

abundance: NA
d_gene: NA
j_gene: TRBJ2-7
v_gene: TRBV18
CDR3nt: TGTGCCAGCTCACCAGAATACGAGCAGTACTTC
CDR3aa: CASSPEYEQYF

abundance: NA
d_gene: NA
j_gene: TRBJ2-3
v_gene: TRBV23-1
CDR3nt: TGCGCCAGCAGTCAATCGACGGGGGGCCCAGATACGCAGTATTTT
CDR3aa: CASSQSTGGPDTQYF

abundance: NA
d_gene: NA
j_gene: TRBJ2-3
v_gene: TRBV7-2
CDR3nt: TGTGCCAGCAGCTTAGCTGGGGACCGACGCACAGATACGCAGTATTTT
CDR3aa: CASSLAGDRRTDTQYF

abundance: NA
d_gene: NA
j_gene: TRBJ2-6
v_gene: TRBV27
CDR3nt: TGTGCCAGCAGTTTATCTGGGGCCAACGTCCTGACTTTC
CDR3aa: CASSLSGANVLTF

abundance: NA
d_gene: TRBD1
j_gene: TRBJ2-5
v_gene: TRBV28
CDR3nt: TGTGCCAGCAGTACGACAGGGGGCGACGAGACCCAGTACTTC
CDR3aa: CASSTTGGDETQYF

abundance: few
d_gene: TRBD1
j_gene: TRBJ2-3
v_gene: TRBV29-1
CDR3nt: TGCAGCGTCCGCCGGGACAGGGGGACAGATACGCAGTATTTT
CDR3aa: CSVRRDRGTDTQYF

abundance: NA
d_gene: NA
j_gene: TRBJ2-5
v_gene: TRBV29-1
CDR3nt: TGCAGCGTTGCGCGGGGGCAGATATGGCAAGAGACCCAGTACTTC
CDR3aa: CSVARGQIWQETQYF

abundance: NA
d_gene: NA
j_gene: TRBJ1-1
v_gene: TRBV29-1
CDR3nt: TGCAGCGTTGATCGTTATCGGAACACTGAAGCTTTCTTT
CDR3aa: CSVDRYRNTEAFF

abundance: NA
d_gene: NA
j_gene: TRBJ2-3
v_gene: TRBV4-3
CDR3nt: TGCGCCAGCAGCCAGGGGCGCGCAGATACGCAGTATTTT
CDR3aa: CASSQGRADTQYF

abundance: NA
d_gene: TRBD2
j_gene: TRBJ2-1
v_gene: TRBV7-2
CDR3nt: TGTGCCAGCAGCTTAGGCGGGGGGGTTAACACCCATGAGCAGTTCTTC
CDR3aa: CASSLGGGVNTHEQFF

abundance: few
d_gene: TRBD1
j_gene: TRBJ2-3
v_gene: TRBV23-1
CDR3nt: TGCGCCAGCATATACAGGGGGATTTCAGATACGCAGTATTTT
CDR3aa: CASIYRGISDTQYF

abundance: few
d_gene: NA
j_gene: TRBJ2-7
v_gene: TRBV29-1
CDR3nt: TGCAGCGTTGAATTACCTAGAGGCTCCTACGAGCAGTACTTC
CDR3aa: CSVELPRGSYEQYF

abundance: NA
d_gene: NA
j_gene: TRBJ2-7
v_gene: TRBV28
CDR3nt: TGTGCCAGCAGTCTACCGACAAACTACGAGCAGTACTTC
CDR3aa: CASSLPTNYEQYF

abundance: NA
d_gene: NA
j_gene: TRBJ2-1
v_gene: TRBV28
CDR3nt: TGTGCCAGCAGTTCCCGGGGCGAGAGCTACAATGAGCAGTTCTTC
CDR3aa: CASSSRGESYNEQFF

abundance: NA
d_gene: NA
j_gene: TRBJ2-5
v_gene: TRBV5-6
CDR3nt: TGTGCCAGCAGTCTACAAGAGACCCAGTACTTC
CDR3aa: CASSLQETQYF

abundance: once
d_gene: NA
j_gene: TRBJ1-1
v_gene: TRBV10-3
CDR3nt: TGTGCCATCAGTAAGGACCGCCCGGTTGAAGCTTTCTTT
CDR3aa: CAISKDRPVEAFF

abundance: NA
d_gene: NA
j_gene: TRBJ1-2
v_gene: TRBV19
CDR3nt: TGTGCCAGTAGTCTTGGCCGCGGCTACACCTTC
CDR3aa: CASSLGRGYTF

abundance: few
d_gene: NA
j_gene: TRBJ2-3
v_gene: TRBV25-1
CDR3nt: TGTGCCAGCAGTCCACACGCTACTAGCACAGATACGCAGTATTTT
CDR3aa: CASSPHATSTDTQYF

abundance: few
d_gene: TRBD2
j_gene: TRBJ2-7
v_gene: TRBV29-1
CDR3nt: TGCAGCGTTGAAAAAACTAGCGGGGGGAATGAGCAGTACTTC
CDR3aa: CSVEKTSGGNEQYF

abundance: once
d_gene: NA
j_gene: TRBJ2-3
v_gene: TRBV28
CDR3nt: TGTGCCAGCAGTTTTTCCAGAGGGGGAAACACAGATACGCAGTATTTT
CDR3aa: CASSFSRGGNTDTQYF

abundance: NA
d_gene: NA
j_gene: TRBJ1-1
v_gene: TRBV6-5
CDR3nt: TGTGCCAGCAGTTACGGCTGGGAGGGAGCTGAAGCTTTCTTT
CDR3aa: CASSYGWEGAEAFF

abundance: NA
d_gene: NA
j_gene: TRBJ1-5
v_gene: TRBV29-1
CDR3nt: TGCAGCGTCTCCTACGGACACCCGGTTACGAATCAGCCCCAGCATTTT
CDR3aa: CSVSYGHPVTNQPQHF

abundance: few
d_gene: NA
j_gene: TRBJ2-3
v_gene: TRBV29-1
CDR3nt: TGCAGCGTCGAAGCGGCCCGCACAGATACGCAGTATTTT
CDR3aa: CSVEAARTDTQYF

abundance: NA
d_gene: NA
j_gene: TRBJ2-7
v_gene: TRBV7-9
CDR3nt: TGTGCCAGCAGCTTATCACAGGTCCGGGACGGTGCCTACGAGCAGTACTTC
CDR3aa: CASSLSQVRDGAYEQYF

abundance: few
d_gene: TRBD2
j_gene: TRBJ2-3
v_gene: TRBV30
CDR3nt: TGTGCCTGGAGTGTAGCGGGGCGAGGCACAGATACGCAGTATTTT
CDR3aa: CAWSVAGRGTDTQYF

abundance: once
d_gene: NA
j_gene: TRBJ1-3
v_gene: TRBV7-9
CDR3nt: TGTGCCAGCAGTCTCTCTGGCAACACCATATATTTT
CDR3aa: CASSLSGNTIYF

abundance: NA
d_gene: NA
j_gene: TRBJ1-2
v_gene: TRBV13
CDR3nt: TGTGCCAGCAGCTTTACCGTCAAAGGAGGCTACACCTTC
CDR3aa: CASSFTVKGGYTF

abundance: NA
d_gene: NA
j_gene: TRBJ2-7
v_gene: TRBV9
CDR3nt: TGTGCCAGCAGCGTAGGTCCCGAGCAGTACTTC
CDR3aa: CASSVGPEQYF

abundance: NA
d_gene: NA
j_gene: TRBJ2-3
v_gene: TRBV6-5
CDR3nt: TGTGCCAGCAGTCTTGGACAGCCTAGCACAGATACGCAGTATTTT
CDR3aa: CASSLGQPSTDTQYF

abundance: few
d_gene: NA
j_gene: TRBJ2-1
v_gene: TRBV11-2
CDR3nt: TGTGCCAGCAGCTTAGATTCCCGGGGCGAGCAGTTCTTC
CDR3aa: CASSLDSRGEQFF

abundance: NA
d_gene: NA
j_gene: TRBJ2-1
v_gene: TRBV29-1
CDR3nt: TGCAGCGTTGTATCGCGGGGAGCCAGCTCCTACAATGAGCAGTTCTTC
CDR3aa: CSVVSRGASSYNEQFF

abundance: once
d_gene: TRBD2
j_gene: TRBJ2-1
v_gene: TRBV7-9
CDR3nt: TGTGCCAGCAGCCTCCAGCGGGGACTTCCTTACAATGAGCAGTTCTTC
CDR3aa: CASSLQRGLPYNEQFF

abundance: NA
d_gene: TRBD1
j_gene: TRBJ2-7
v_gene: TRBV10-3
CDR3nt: TGTGCCTCGACCACCGGGACAGCGGCCTACGAGCAGTACTTC
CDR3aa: CASTTGTAAYEQYF

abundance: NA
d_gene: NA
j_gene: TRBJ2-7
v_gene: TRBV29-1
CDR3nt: TGCAGCGTTGAGCAGGGGTCCCCCGACTACGAGCAGTACTTC
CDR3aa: CSVEQGSPDYEQYF

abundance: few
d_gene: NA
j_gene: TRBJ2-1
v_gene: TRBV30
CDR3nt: TGTGCCTGGTCGGAAGGGGAATCCTACAATGAGCAGTTCTTC
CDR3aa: CAWSEGESYNEQFF

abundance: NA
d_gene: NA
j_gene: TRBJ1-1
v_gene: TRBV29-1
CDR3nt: TGCAGCGTTCGACAGGTTGAAGCTTTCTTT
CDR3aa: CSVRQVEAFF

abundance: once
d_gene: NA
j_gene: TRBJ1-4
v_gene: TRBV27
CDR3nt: TGTGCCAGCAGTTTACTGGCAGCCCATGAAAAACTGTTTTTT
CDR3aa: CASSLLAAHEKLFF

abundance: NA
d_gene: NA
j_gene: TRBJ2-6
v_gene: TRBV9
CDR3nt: TGTGCCAGCAGCGTATCTGCTGGGGGGTCTGGGGCCAACGTCCTGACTTTC
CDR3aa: CASSVSAGGSGANVLTF

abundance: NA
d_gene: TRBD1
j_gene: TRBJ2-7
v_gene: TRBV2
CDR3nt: TGTGCCAGCAGCTCCCCGGGACAGGGAAAGTCTAGGTATGGCTACGAGCAGTACTTC
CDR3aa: CASSSPGQGKSRYGYEQYF

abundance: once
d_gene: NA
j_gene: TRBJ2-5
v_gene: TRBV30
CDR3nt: TGTGCCTGGAGTACGGGCTTCGAAGAGACCCAGTACTTC
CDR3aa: CAWSTGFEETQYF